A selection of T cell receptor beta chains follows, all from one sample in a study of cytomegalovirus exposure and HLA in healthy donors. The protocol was immunoSEQ multiplex PCR, while the TCRdb copy is restricted to in-frame clones and leaves out a portion. The sample lists 80,000 to 90,000 clones; about 75% were seen once. Material: PBMCs. These receptor sequences come from a man in his forties or fifties in good health and CMV-seronegative. Each CDR3 is given with its conserved first and last residue. D genes are given only for firm matches. Where a row states a size, it is once, few, many or the class of an expanded clone; other rows omit it.

j_call v_call clone_size cdr3_length d_call cdr3_nt cdr3_aa
TRBJ1-6 TRBV7-9 . 16 . TGTGCCAGCAGCTTTCCTAGGGGAACCTATAATTCACCCCTCCACTTT CASSFPRGTYNSPLHF
TRBJ2-7 TRBV5-1 . 11 . TGCGCCAGCAGCTTGAACTGGGAGCAGTACTTC CASSLNWEQYF
TRBJ1-2 TRBV7-9 . 14 . TGTGCCAGCAGCTCACGTTCTCACGGGTATGGCTACACCTTC CASSSRSHGYGYTF
TRBJ1-5 TRBV28 . 15 TRBD1 TGTGCCAGCAGTCCAGGGACAGGGAGGGATCAGCCCCAGCATTTT CASSPGTGRDQPQHF
TRBJ2-5 TRBV29-1 . 13 . TGCAGCGTCACGCGAGCGGCCCAAGAGACCCAGTACTTC CSVTRAAQETQYF
TRBJ1-1 TRBV27 . 15 . TGTGCCAGCAGTTTATCAGGGGCGGGGGTCACTGAAGCTTTCTTT CASSLSGAGVTEAFF
TRBJ2-5 TRBV5-1 . 12 TRBD1 TGCGCCAGCGGCGACAGGGGAGAGACCCAGTACTTC CASGDRGETQYF
TRBJ2-1 TRBV19 few 15 TRBD2 TGTGCCAGTAGTATACAACTAGCGGGGGGAAATGAGCAGTTCTTC CASSIQLAGGNEQFF
TRBJ1-2 TRBV28 . 14 TRBD1 TGTGCCAGCAGGGGGACAGGGCCATTTTCGGGCTACACCTTC CASRGTGPFSGYTF
TRBJ2-7 TRBV13 few 16 TRBD2 TGTGCCAGCAGCCGCGGCGGGGGGCAGGGGAGTGGAGAGCAGTACTTC CASSRGGGQGSGEQYF
TRBJ1-2 TRBV2 . 15 . TGTGCCAGCAGTCCGCCGGAGGGGAGGACCTATGGCTACACCTTC CASSPPEGRTYGYTF
TRBJ1-2 TRBV6-4 . 12 . TGTGCCAGCAGTGATGGGCGCTGGGGCTACACCTTC CASSDGRWGYTF
TRBJ1-4 TRBV5-1 . 14 TRBD1 TGCGCCAGCAGAGATGCGGGACAGGGCGAAAAACTGTTTTTT CASRDAGQGEKLFF
TRBJ2-1 TRBV29-1 . 12 TRBD2 TGCAGCATTAGCGGGGGAGTGGATGAGCAGTTCTTC CSISGGVDEQFF
TRBJ1-2 TRBV29-1 once 11 . TGCAGCGTTGTAGCGGTGGGTGGCTACACCTTC CSVVAVGGYTF
TRBJ1-5 TRBV2 . 15 . TGTGCCAGCAACCCCTTGCAGGGGCAGAATCAGCCCCAGCATTTT CASNPLQGQNQPQHF
TRBJ1-1 TRBV7-9 . 15 . TGTGCCAGCAGCTTATTGACCGCCGGGGACACTGAAGCTTTCTTT CASSLLTAGDTEAFF
TRBJ2-7 TRBV10-3 . 17 TRBD2 TGTGCCATCAGGGCGGGGACTAGCGGGAAAAGCTCCTACGAGCAGTACTTC CAIRAGTSGKSSYEQYF
TRBJ2-1 TRBV5-1 . 16 TRBD2 TGCGCCAGCAGCTCCGTCCTAGCGGGAGATGTCAATGAGCAGTTCTTC CASSSVLAGDVNEQFF
TRBJ1-5 TRBV13 . 14 . TGTGCCAGCAGCCCTCGGGGGGGGAATCAGCCGCAGCATTTT CASSPRGGNQPQHF
TRBJ2-7 TRBV28 . 16 TRBD2 TGTGCCAGCAGTCCCCCGGCTAGCGGGGGGACCTACGAGCAGTACTTC CASSPPASGGTYEQYF
TRBJ1-5 TRBV10-2 . 14 TRBD1 TGCGCCAGCAAACCGGGACAGGGCAATCAGCCCCAGCATTTT CASKPGQGNQPQHF
TRBJ1-4 TRBV10-3 . 15 TRBD1 TGTGCCATCAGTGAGTCCGGACAGGAGAATGAAAAACTGTTTTTT CAISESGQENEKLFF
TRBJ1-5 TRBV19 . 16 TRBD1 TGTGCCAGTAGTTTCACCGACAGGGGGAACAATCAGCCCCAGCATTTT CASSFTDRGNNQPQHF
TRBJ2-2 TRBV7-8 . 18 TRBD2 TGTGCCAGCAGCGAACTAGCGGGGGGGCTTTCGAACACCGGGGAGCTGTTTTTT CASSELAGGLSNTGELFF
TRBJ1-1 TRBV5-1 few 16 TRBD1 TGCGCCAGCAGCTTGGCTGATGGACAGGCGGACACTGAAGCTTTCTTT CASSLADGQADTEAFF
TRBJ1-1 TRBV14 . 15 . TGTGCCAGCAGCCAAGGAGGTGCCCTGAACACTGAAGCTTTCTTT CASSQGGALNTEAFF
TRBJ2-3 TRBV7-6 . 15 . TGTGCCAGCAGCTTGGGGCAGGGAAGCACAGATACGCAGTATTTT CASSLGQGSTDTQYF
TRBJ2-5 TRBV23-1 . 18 TRBD1 TGCGCCAGCAGTCAATGCGGACCACGGGACAGGGTTTTTGGGACCCAGTACTTC CASSQCGPRDRVFGTQYF
TRBJ2-1 TRBV6-1 . 15 TRBD1 TGTGCCAGCAACCCCCGGGACAGCCTCCTCAATGAGCAGTTCTTC CASNPRDSLLNEQFF
TRBJ1-2 TRBV18 . 16 TRBD1 TGTGCCAGCTCCCGGGACAGGGGCGGTGAAATTAGCGGCTACACCTTC CASSRDRGGEISGYTF
TRBJ1-5 TRBV5-6 . 19 TRBD1 TGTGCCAGCAGAAAGCCTAGAAGGGGGCCGCGTTATAGCAATCAGCCCCAGCATTTT CASRKPRRGPRYSNQPQHF
TRBJ1-1 TRBV9 . 12 . TGTGCCAGCAGCGAGGAGGGTGCCGAAGCTTTCTTT CASSEEGAEAFF
TRBJ1-2 TRBV29-1 . 13 . TGCAGCACGTTGGACAACCGCGCCTATGGCTACACCTTC CSTLDNRAYGYTF
TRBJ2-2 TRBV5-4 few 17 TRBD1 TGTGCCAGCAGCCCCCCCGGACAGGGGGTAGTCACCGGGGAGCTGTTTTTT CASSPPGQGVVTGELFF
TRBJ2-5 TRBV7-6 . 17 TRBD2 TGTGCCAGCAGCCCTCCGGGACTAGCGGGAGTCTCGGATGAGCAGTACTTC CASSPPGLAGVSDEQYF
TRBJ2-7 TRBV5-1 . 14 . TGCGCCAGCAGCTCCAATCCGGGGACCTACGAGCAGTACTTC CASSSNPGTYEQYF
TRBJ2-1 TRBV10-1 . 15 TRBD2 TGCGCCAGCCACCCGACTAGCGGTCCCTACAATGAGCAGTTCTTC CASHPTSGPYNEQFF
TRBJ1-1 TRBV15 . 17 . TGTGCCACCAGCAGAGATAGGGAAACAGGCGGTAACACTGAAGCTTTCTTT CATSRDRETGGNTEAFF
TRBJ2-1 TRBV10-3 . 14 TRBD2 TGTGCCAGTACCGGGACTAGCGTTAACAATGAGCAGTTCTTC CASTGTSVNNEQFF
TRBJ1-1 TRBV9 . 14 TRBD1 TGTGCCAGCAGCGCCGGGACAGTGAACACTGAAGCTTTCTTT CASSAGTVNTEAFF
TRBJ2-7 TRBV28 many 11 TRBD1 TGCGGGACAGGGGACCCCTACGAGCAGTACTTC CGTGDPYEQYF
TRBJ2-7 TRBV28 . 16 TRBD2 TGTGCCAGCAGCTACTCCACTAGCGGGCCCGCTTACGAGCAGTACTTC CASSYSTSGPAYEQYF
TRBJ2-3 TRBV5-1 . 14 . TGCGCCAGCAGCTTGTTCCTCCTCTCGGATACGCAGTATTTT CASSLFLLSDTQYF
TRBJ2-7 TRBV5-6 . 14 . TGTGCCAGCAGCTTTATAGGGGTATCCTACGAGCAGTACTTC CASSFIGVSYEQYF
TRBJ1-1 TRBV2 . 14 . TGTGCCAGCAGTGCCCCTAGAGGGAACACTGAAGCTTTCTTT CASSAPRGNTEAFF
TRBJ2-1 TRBV5-1 . 15 TRBD1 TGCGCCAGCAGCTTGGACAGGGGGTCATACAATGAGCAGTTCTTC CASSLDRGSYNEQFF
TRBJ2-1 TRBV5-4 . 15 TRBD1 TGTGCCAGCAGCTTGGATGGGACAGGGTACAATGAGCAGTTCTTC CASSLDGTGYNEQFF
TRBJ1-4 TRBV15 . 17 . TGTGCCACCAGCAGAGGACCCACAGGGACCGATGATGAAAAACTGTTTTTT CATSRGPTGTDDEKLFF
TRBJ1-6 TRBV14 medium-sized 14 TRBD1 TGTGCCAGCAGCCAAGAACAGGGGTATTCACCCCTCCACTTT CASSQEQGYSPLHF
TRBJ1-1 TRBV5-1 . 15 . TGCGCCAGCAGCCCCGACAGGAATTGGGACACTGAAGCTTTCTTT CASSPDRNWDTEAFF
TRBJ1-5 TRBV7-2 . 15 TRBD1 TGTGCCAGCAGCCGGGACAGGGTGATTAATCAGCCCCAGCATTTT CASSRDRVINQPQHF
TRBJ2-1 TRBV6-5 . 11 . TGTGCCAGCAGTATTACGGGTGAGCAGTTCTTC CASSITGEQFF
TRBJ2-1 TRBV2 . 14 TRBD1 TGTGACGGACAGGCCCGGAGCTCCTACAATGAGCAGTTCTTC CDGQARSSYNEQFF
TRBJ2-5 TRBV6-1 . 13 . TGTGCCAGCAGTGAAGCCCTCGTGGAGACCCAGTACTTC CASSEALVETQYF
TRBJ2-5 TRBV7-8 few 16 TRBD2 TGTGCCAGCAGCCCAGGGTGGGGGGGACTACAAGAGACCCAGTACTTC CASSPGWGGLQETQYF
TRBJ1-2 TRBV28 . 13 . TGTGCCAGCAGCCCCCCCAGGGGTAGCGGCTACACCTTC CASSPPRGSGYTF
TRBJ1-5 TRBV27 once 16 TRBD1 TGTGCCAGCAGGAGTGGGACAGAGAAAGGCAATCAGCCCCAGCATTTT CASRSGTEKGNQPQHF
TRBJ1-4 TRBV2 few 14 TRBD1 TGTGCCAGCAGTGGGGACAGAACTAATGAAAAACTGTTTTTT CASSGDRTNEKLFF
TRBJ2-7 TRBV5-1 few 15 TRBD2 TGCGCCAGCAGCCGCGGGACTAGCGGTCCCTACGAGCAGTACTTC CASSRGTSGPYEQYF